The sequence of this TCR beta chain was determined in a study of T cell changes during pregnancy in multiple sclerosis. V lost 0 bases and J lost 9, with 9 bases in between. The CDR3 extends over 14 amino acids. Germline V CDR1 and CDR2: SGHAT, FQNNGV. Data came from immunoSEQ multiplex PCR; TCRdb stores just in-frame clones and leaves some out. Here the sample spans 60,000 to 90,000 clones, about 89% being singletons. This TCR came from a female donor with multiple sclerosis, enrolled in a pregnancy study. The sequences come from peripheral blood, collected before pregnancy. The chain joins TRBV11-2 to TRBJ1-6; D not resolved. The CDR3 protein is CASSLDAEGSPLHF. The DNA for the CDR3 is TGTGCCAGCAGCTTAGATGCGGAGGGTTCACCCCTCCACTTT.